This T cell receptor beta chain was recorded in a study of OX40 agonist ivuxolimab in advanced cancers. Using immunoSEQ multiplex PCR, the repertoire was profiled, and TCRdb retains in-frame clones only, with some absent. The sample carries tens of thousands of clones, about 85% recorded once. This material consisted of CD4+ or CD8+ T cells sorted from blood, taken in a trial of the OX40 agonist ivuxolimab. The clonotype originates from an adult with an advanced solid tumor such as melanoma, head and neck, liver or kidney cancer.

CDR3 residues: CAYRRREDEQYF. The CDR3 DNA reads TGTGCCTACAGGAGGCGGGAGGACGAGCAGTACTTC. The chain uses TRBV5-3 and TRBJ2-5; 8 nucleotides line up with TRBD2. The DNA end is more similar to TRBJ2-7, so the J call may be wrong. TRBV5-3 is noted as an ORF with a role that remains uncertain. There are 12 residues in the CDR3.